Reported below is one TCR beta chain. There are 16 residues in the CDR3. V was shortened by 4 bases and J by 5 bases, with 19 bases between the two germline ends. The germline CDR1 and CDR2 sequences are SGHRS and YFSETQ. TCRdb keeps only in-frame clones here, not all; method: immunoSEQ multiplex PCR. The profile covers about 670,000 clones, with just under 90% appearing a single time and about 0.26% taken by the ten largest. The data originate from a study of blood T cell repertoires in COVID-19. Study context: Spain, Italy and the United States supplied samples that represented acute and convalescent COVID-19. The cDNA or gDNA used as material had been derived from T cells, B-cell-depleted T cells, or PBMCs.

The clonotype was recovered from a woman under 30 with acute or convalescent COVID-19. The chain is built from TRBV5-1 and TRBJ2-1; tentative D call: TRBD2 (6 bases). The sequenced material came from peripheral blood. The CDR3 spells CASSQRPGEGHNEQFF. CDR3 nucleotide sequence: TGCGCCAGCAGCCAACGACCGGGAGAGGGACACAATGAGCAGTTCTTC.